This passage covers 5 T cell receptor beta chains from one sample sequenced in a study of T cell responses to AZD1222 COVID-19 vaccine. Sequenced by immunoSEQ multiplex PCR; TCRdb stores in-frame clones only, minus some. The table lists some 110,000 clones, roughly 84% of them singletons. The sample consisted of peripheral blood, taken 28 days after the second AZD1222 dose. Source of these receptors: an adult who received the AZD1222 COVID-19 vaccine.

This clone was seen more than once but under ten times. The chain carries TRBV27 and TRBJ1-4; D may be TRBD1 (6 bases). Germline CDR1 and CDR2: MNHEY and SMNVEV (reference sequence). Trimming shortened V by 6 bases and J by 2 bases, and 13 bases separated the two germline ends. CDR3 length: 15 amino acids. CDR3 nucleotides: TGTGCCAGCAGAGACACAGGGTCGACTAATGAAAAACTGTTTTTT. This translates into CASRDTGSTNEKLFF.

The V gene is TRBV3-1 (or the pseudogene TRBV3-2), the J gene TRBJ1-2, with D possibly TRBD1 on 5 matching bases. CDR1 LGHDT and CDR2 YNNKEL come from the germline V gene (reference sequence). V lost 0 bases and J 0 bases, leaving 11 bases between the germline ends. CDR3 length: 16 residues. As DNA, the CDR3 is TGTGCCAGCAGCCAAGAGAGGGGCAGCTCTAACTATGGCTACACCTTC. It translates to CASSQERGSSNYGYTF.

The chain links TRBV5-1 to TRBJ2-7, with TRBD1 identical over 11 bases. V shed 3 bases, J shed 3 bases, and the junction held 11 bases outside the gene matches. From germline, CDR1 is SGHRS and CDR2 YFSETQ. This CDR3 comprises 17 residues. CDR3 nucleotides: TGCGCCAGCAGCTCCGGGACAGGGGGGCTACCGGGCTACGAGCAGTACTTC. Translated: CASSSGTGGLPGYEQYF.

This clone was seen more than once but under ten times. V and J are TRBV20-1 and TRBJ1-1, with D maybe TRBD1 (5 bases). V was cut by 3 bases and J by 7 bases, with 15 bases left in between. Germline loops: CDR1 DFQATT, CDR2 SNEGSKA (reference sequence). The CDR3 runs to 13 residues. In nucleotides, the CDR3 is TGCAGTGCTAGTCGTGGTAAGAGGGGTGAAGCTTTCTTT. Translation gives CSASRGKRGEAFF.

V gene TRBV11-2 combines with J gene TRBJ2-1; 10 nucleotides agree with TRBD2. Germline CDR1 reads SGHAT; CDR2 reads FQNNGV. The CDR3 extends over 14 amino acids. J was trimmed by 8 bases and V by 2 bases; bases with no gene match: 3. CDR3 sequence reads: CASSLLAGVDEQFF. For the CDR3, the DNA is TGTGCCAGCAGCTTACTAGCGGGGGTCGATGAGCAGTTCTTC.